The entry below gives a single TCR beta chain sequence along with its context. This specimen comes from a study of control samples from healthy donors and cancer patients. The assay was immunoSEQ multiplex PCR, and TCRdb's table has in-frame clones only and misses some. The sample lists around 77,000 clones; roughly 92% were seen once. The CDR3 is 14 amino acids. J gave up 1 base and V 10 bases, and 10 bases lay outside the gene matches. Germline lookup yields CDR1 SGHRS and CDR2 YFSETQ. This sequence originates from a woman aged 55-70 years in good health. The sequencing sample was made of blood. The rearrangement links TRBV5-1 to TRBJ2-7; 8 bases are a match to TRBD1. CDR3 DNA sequence: TGCGCCTGCAAACCACAGGGGGGATCCTACGAGCAGTACTTC. As protein: CACKPQGGSYEQYF.